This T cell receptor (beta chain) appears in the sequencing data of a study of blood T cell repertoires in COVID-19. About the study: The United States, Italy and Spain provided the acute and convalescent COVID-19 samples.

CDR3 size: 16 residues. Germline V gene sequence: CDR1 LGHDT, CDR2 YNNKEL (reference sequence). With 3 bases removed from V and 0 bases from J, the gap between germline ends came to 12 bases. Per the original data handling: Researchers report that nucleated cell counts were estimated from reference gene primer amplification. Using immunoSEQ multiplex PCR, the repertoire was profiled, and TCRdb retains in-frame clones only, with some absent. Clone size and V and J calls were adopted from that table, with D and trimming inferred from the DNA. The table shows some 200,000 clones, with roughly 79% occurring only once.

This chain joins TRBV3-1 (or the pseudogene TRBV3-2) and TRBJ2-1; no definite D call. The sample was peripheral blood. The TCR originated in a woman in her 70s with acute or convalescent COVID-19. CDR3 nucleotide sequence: TGTGCCAGCAGCCACAGGTCCCCGAGCTCCTACAATGAGCAGTTCTTC. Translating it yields CASSHRSPSSYNEQFF.